This passage covers 5 T cell receptor beta chains from one sample sequenced in a study of beta chain features in type 1 diabetes. Expressed TCRB transcripts were sequenced because the isolated RNA had all been reverse transcribed beforehand. Sequencing used immunoSEQ multiplex PCR; TCRdb keeps in-frame clones, though not all of them. Found here are around 500,000 clones, roughly 30% of them singletons; the top ten hold 0.05% to 0.07%. The sample was naive CD4+ T cells from blood. These receptors all stem from a man between 18 and 29 years old in good health.

Turning to this clone: Other DNA variants within this sample encode the same CDR3. This chain connects TRBV9 to TRBJ2-1; D is unresolved. This CDR3 spans 13 amino acids. V lost 3 bases and J lost 0, with 4 bases in between. The germline V gene has CDR1 SGDLS and CDR2 YYNGEE. The CDR3 protein is CASSASSYNEQFF. For the CDR3, the DNA is TGTGCCAGCAGCGCGAGCTCCTACAATGAGCAGTTCTTC.

V is TRBV15 and J is TRBJ2-7; possible D gene TRBD1, 5 bases. The germline V gene has CDR1 LNHNV and CDR2 YYDKDF (reference sequence). Trimming left V 0 bases short and J 3 bases short, with 12 bases between. This CDR3 region has 15 residues. The CDR3 DNA follows: TGTGCCACCAGCAGAGACAGGGAACGGAGCTACGAGCAGTACTTC. Translation: CATSRDRERSYEQYF.

V and J are TRBV27 and TRBJ2-6; TRBD1 agrees at 11 bases. J was trimmed by 0 bases and V by 4 bases; bases with no gene match: 14. The germline gives CDR1 MNHEY, CDR2 SMNVEV (reference sequence). The CDR3 has 21 amino acids. DNA for the CDR3: TGTGCCAGCAGTTCTCGGACAGGGGGCGCATCGGGCAGCTCTGGGGCCAACGTCCTGACTTTC. Its translation: CASSSRTGGASGSSGANVLTF.

This clone was detected only a few times. The chain links TRBV5-1 to TRBJ2-7; no reliable D call. CDR1 is SGHRS and CDR2 is YFSETQ in the germline V gene. V was trimmed by 0 bases and J by 6 bases, leaving 10 bases between them. This CDR3 region has 13 residues. The CDR3 spells CASSLDVGPEQYF. The CDR3 nucleotides are TGCGCCAGCAGCTTGGATGTAGGCCCCGAGCAGTACTTC. The complete variable domain, with remaining parts taken from reference TRBV5-1 and TRBJ2-7, reads KAGVTQTPRYLIKTRGQQVTLSCSPISGHRSVSWYQQTPGQGLQFLFEYFSETQRNKGNFPGRFSGRQFSNSRSEMNVSTLELGDSALYLCASSLDVGPEQYFGPGTRLTVT.

The chain has TRBV9 and TRBJ1-4; 8 bases fit TRBD1. V shed 0 bases, J shed 0 bases, and the junction held 13 bases outside the gene matches. CDR3 length: 20 residues. Per the germline V gene, CDR1 is SGDLS and CDR2 is YYNGEE. In DNA, the CDR3 is TGTGCCAGCAGCGTAGGAAGACAGGGGACCAGATCCGCAACTAATGAAAAACTGTTTTTT. Protein product: CASSVGRQGTRSATNEKLFF.